Each of the 26 T cell receptor beta chains below was sequenced from the same sample in a study of graft-versus-host responses after intestinal transplantation. No antigen has been identified for these receptors. This table comes from immunoSEQ multiplex PCR, and its TCRdb copy is limited to in-frame clones, with some not included. The profile shows 35,000 to 50,000 clones, over 85% of them singletons. This sample comprised unstimulated CD8+ T cells sorted from spleen or lymph node cells, obtained before transplant. These receptors all come from a human donor who was the organ donor for an intestinal transplant.

This chain uses TRBV6-5 with TRBJ2-1; D gene ambiguous. Germline V gives CDR1 MNHEY, CDR2 SVGAGI. V lost 2 bases, J lost 0 bases, and 11 bases lay in between. This CDR3 is built from 16 residues. CDR3 region: CASSYKTCCSYNEQFF. DNA for the CDR3: TGTGCCAGCAGTTACAAGACCTGCTGCTCCTACAATGAGCAGTTCTTC.

The rearrangement links TRBV19 to TRBJ1-1, with 8 nucleotides matching TRBD1. With V trimmed by 3 bases and J by 1 base, 4 bases remained unmatched. The CDR3 totals 15 residues. CDR1 and CDR2 (germline): LNHDA, SQIVND (reference sequence). The CDR3: CASSILGTGNTEAFF. The CDR3 DNA sequence: TGTGCCAGTAGTATCCTAGGGACAGGGAACACTGAAGCTTTCTTT.

V and J are TRBV19 and TRBJ2-5; maybe TRBD1 (6 bases). The CDR3 consists of 14 residues. Germline CDR1 is LNHDA and CDR2 is SQIVND (reference sequence). Trimming shortened V by 0 bases and J by 7 bases, and 12 bases separated the two germline ends. For the CDR3, the DNA is TGTGCCAGTAGTATAGAGACCGAAGGGGGGACCCAGTACTTC. Its translation is CASSIETEGGTQYF.

The rearrangement links TRBV23-1 to TRBJ1-5; maybe TRBD1 (5 bases). TRBV23-1 is an ORF, with its function uncertain. Trimming removed 2 bases at V and 7 bases at J, with 30 bases between. The CDR3 has 20 residues. The CDR3 DNA is TGCGCCAGCAGTCAAAACCCCCGGGCGGAGGGACGGCTATCAAAGCAGCCCCAGCATTTT. It translates to CASSQNPRAEGRLSKQPQHF.

A single count supports this clone. The chain has TRBV7-9 and TRBJ2-7; D is possibly TRBD1 or TRBD2 (5 bases each). V was cut by 5 bases and J by 5 bases, with 13 bases left in between. The germline CDR1 and CDR2 sequences are SEHNR and FQNEAQ (reference sequence). This CDR3 is 13 amino acids long. The DNA for the CDR3 is TGTGCCAGCAGCCCCTTTGGGGGTAACGAGCAGTACTTC. It yields the protein CASSPFGGNEQYF.

V is TRBV19 and J is TRBJ2-1, with TRBD2 identical over 7 bases. The CDR3 has 14 amino acids. The germline gives CDR1 LNHDA, CDR2 SQIVND (reference sequence). The V and J ends lost 7 bases and 8 bases, in that order; junction bases with no gene match: 11. CDR3 bases: TGTGCCAGTACCCCTGGGGGGGGGTGGTATGAGCAGTTCTTC. Residues: CASTPGGGWYEQFF.

The V gene is TRBV10-3, the J gene TRBJ1-4; weak D call: TRBD1 (5 bases). The CDR3 is 16 amino acids. Germline V gene data show CDR1 as ENHRY and CDR2 as SYGVKD. Trimming cost V 4 bases and J 4 bases, with 16 bases left between them. The CDR3 loop is CAISGQRRNLNEKLFF. CDR3 DNA sequence: TGTGCCATCAGTGGACAGAGAAGAAATCTTAATGAAAAACTGTTTTTT.

As concerns this clone: The same CDR3 arises from other DNA sequences in this sample as well. This sequence joins TRBV6-1 and TRBJ1-5; tentative D call: TRBD1 (5 bases). Between the trimmed V and J ends, which lost 1 base and 9 bases, there was a span of 16 bases. CDR1 MNHNS and CDR2 SASEGT come from the germline V gene. This CDR3 comprises 15 residues. Here the CDR3 DNA reads TGTGCCAGCAGTGAAGGGGGTCAGGGTCCTTGGCCCCAGCATTTT. It yields the protein CASSEGGQGPWPQHF.

This chain uses TRBV7-2 with TRBJ2-1; D uncertain. Germline assignment: CDR1 SGHTA and CDR2 FQGNSA. V was cut by 5 bases and J by 5 bases, with 7 bases left in between. The CDR3 spans 12 residues. The CDR3 spells CASSPWDNEQFF. CDR3 sequence (DNA): TGTGCCAGCAGCCCATGGGACAATGAGCAGTTCTTC. Filled out from reference TRBV7-2 and TRBJ2-1, the complete variable domain reads GAGVSQSPSNKVTEKGKDVELRCDPISGHTALYWYRQSLGQGLEFLIYFQGNSAPDKSGLPSDRFSAERTGGSVSTLTIQRTQQEDSAVYLCASSPWDNEQFFGPGTRLTVL.

The V gene is TRBV5-1, the J gene TRBJ1-2; D unclear. Germline assignment: CDR1 SGHRS and CDR2 YFSETQ. Trimming took off 0 bases at V and 4 bases at J, with 7 bases between the two ends. The length of the CDR3 is 13 residues. In nucleotides, the CDR3 is TGCGCCAGCAGCTTGGTGGGTGTCTATGGCTACACCTTC. This encodes CASSLVGVYGYTF.

This clone is large within its sample. The chain carries TRBV7-6 and TRBJ2-7, with 7 bases lining up with TRBD2. This CDR3 is built from 13 residues. Germline V gene sequence: CDR1 SGHVS, CDR2 FNYEAQ. Trimming took 7 bases from V and 4 from J; bases not matched to a gene: 7. The CDR3, as DNA: TGTGCCAGCACGGGGGGAGGGAGGTACGAGCAGTACTTC. This codes for CASTGGGRYEQYF.

The chain is built from TRBV7-9 and TRBJ2-1; 11 bases align to TRBD2. The V and J ends lost 3 bases and 5 bases, in that order; junction bases with no gene match: 6. Germline V CDR1 and CDR2: SEHNR, FQNEAQ (reference sequence). This CDR3 is 16 amino acids long. The CDR3 DNA reads TGTGCCAGCAGCTTTGGGGGACTAGCGGTAAACAATGAGCAGTTCTTC. Protein sequence: CASSFGGLAVNNEQFF.

In its sample, this clone was seen a few times. The rearrangement links TRBV6-5 to TRBJ1-1; TRBD1 matches 7 bases. Per the germline V gene, CDR1 is MNHEY and CDR2 is SVGAGI. This CDR3 contains 14 residues. Trimming at V came to 2 bases and at J to 4 bases, leaving 4 bases not matched to a gene. The CDR3 loop is CASSYVDRITEAFF. The CDR3 DNA reads as TGTGCCAGCAGTTACGTGGACAGGATCACTGAAGCTTTCTTT.

This chain connects TRBV5-4 to TRBJ2-3, with a weak D call TRBD2 (6 bases). The CDR3 runs 16 residues. Trimming left V 0 bases short and J 3 bases short, with 14 bases between. Germline assignment: CDR1 SGHNT and CDR2 YYREEE (reference sequence). The CDR3 sequence: CASSLGGAGRTDTQYF. DNA of the CDR3: TGTGCCAGCAGCTTGGGCGGGGCAGGGAGGACAGATACGCAGTATTTT.

The chain employs TRBV25-1 and TRBJ2-5, with D uncertain. The CDR3 sequence is 12 residues long. Trimming left V 2 bases short and J 1 base short, with 2 bases between. CDR1 and CDR2 from the germline V gene are MGHDK and SYGVNS. The CDR3 here is CASSEGQETQYF. The CDR3 nucleotides are TGTGCCAGCAGTGAAGGCCAAGAGACCCAGTACTTC.

V and J are TRBV9 and TRBJ2-7, with 7 positions matching TRBD1. Unmatched junction bases numbered 5, after V lost 0 bases and J lost 2 bases. Germline-derived CDR1 and CDR2 are SGDLS and YYNGEE. This CDR3 has 15 amino acids. For the CDR3, the DNA is TGTGCCAGCAGCGTAGGAGACAGGGCCACCTACGAGCAGTACTTC. It is translated as CASSVGDRATYEQYF.

The chain uses TRBV4-2 and TRBJ2-1, with 10 positions matching TRBD2. Germline CDR1 LGHNA, CDR2 YNFKEQ. V gave up 3 bases and J gave up 4 bases; unmatched junction bases: 6. The CDR3 totals 16 residues. The CDR3 DNA follows: TGTGCCAGCAGCCATCGACTAGCGGGTATTTACAATGAGCAGTTCTTC. Its protein product is CASSHRLAGIYNEQFF.

The chain links TRBV10-1 to TRBJ2-7; the D gene is possibly TRBD2 (6 bases). V was trimmed by 7 bases and J by 2 bases, leaving 15 bases between them. Germline CDR1 and CDR2: WNHNN and SYGVQD (reference sequence). This CDR3 is 14 amino acids long. This CDR3 reads CASTGQTGAYEQYF. The DNA of the CDR3 is TGCGCCAGCACGGGGCAGACGGGGGCCTACGAGCAGTACTTC.

V is TRBV6-6 and J is TRBJ2-7; 7 bases fit TRBD2. V lost 0 bases and J lost 6; bases outside the gene matches: 11. The length of the CDR3 is 16 residues. The V gene's germline CDR1 is MNHNY and CDR2 SVGAGI (reference sequence). The CDR3 here is CASSYSITSGTGEQYF. The CDR3 DNA follows: TGTGCCAGCAGTTACTCGATAACGAGCGGGACGGGCGAGCAGTACTTC.

The chain combines TRBV28 with TRBJ2-3, with D hard to call. CDR3 length equals 13 residues. Per germline, CDR1 MDHEN and CDR2 SYDVKM. V dropped 2 bases and J dropped 3 bases, with 6 bases sitting between them. CDR3 region: CASSLSWTDTQYF. The DNA of the CDR3 is TGTGCCAGCAGTTTAAGCTGGACAGATACGCAGTATTTT.

The rearrangement links TRBV9 to TRBJ2-3; D gene ambiguous. The V gene lost 4 bases and the J gene lost 9 bases, with 12 bases spanning the gap. Per germline, CDR1 SGDLS and CDR2 YYNGEE. The CDR3 sequence is 12 residues long. CDR3 residues: CASSPDGRTQYF. DNA of the CDR3: TGTGCCAGCAGCCCCGACGGACGGACGCAGTATTTT.

The chain couples TRBV29-1 to TRBJ2-3, with no clear D. The CDR3 runs 14 residues. Germline V lookup: CDR1 SQVTM, CDR2 ANQGSEA. V was clipped by 5 bases and J by 2 bases, with 14 bases between them. The CDR3 region has the DNA TGCAGCGTTTGTGGATTAACCAACACAGATACGCAGTATTTT. This codes for CSVCGLTNTDTQYF.

The gene calls are TRBV7-2 and TRBJ2-1; D remains ambiguous. The CDR3 has 12 amino acids. Germline loops: CDR1 SGHTA, CDR2 FQGNSA. The germline V and J ends were trimmed by 5 bases and 5 bases, with 7 bases remaining between them. The CDR3 sequence is CASSLYNNEQFF. The CDR3 DNA reads TGTGCCAGCAGCCTCTATAACAATGAGCAGTTCTTC.

This clone has a single count. The CDR3 nucleotides are TGTGCCAGCAGCGAGGGAAAGGGGGTAGAAGAGACCCAGTACTTC. It codes for CASSEGKGVEETQYF. The V call is TRBV9, the J call TRBJ2-5, with TRBD1 as a possible D gene (6 bases). The V end lost 3 bases, the J end lost 3 bases, and 15 bases lay between the germline ends. Germline assignment: CDR1 SGDLS and CDR2 YYNGEE. This CDR3 has 15 residues.

This chain connects TRBV27 to TRBJ2-1; TRBD2 agrees at 9 bases. J lost 4 bases, V lost 9 bases, and 7 bases had no gene match. The CDR3 is made up of 14 amino acids. The germline CDR1 and CDR2 sequences are MNHEY and SMNVEV (reference sequence). CDR3 residues: CASMGGLAYNEQFF. CDR3 in DNA: TGTGCCAGTATGGGGGGACTAGCTTACAATGAGCAGTTCTTC.

The chain's CDR3 is CASSLGTSIYEQYF. CDR3 in DNA: TGTGCCAGCAGTTTAGGGACTAGCATCTACGAGCAGTACTTC. This sequence joins TRBV27 and TRBJ2-7; 9 positions agree with TRBD2. With V trimmed by 2 bases and J by 3 bases, 2 bases remained unmatched. Germline assignment: CDR1 MNHEY and CDR2 SMNVEV (reference sequence). The CDR3 has 14 residues.